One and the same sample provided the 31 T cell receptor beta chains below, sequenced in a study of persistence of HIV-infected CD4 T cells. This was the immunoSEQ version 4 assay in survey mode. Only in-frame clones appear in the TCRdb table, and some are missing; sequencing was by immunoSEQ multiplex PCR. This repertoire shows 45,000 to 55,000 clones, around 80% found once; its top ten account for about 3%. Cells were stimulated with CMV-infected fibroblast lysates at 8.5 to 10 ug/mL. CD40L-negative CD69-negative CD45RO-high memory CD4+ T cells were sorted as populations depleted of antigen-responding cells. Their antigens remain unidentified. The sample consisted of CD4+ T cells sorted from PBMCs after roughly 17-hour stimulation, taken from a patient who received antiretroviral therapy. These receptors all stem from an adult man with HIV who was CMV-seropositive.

The CDR3: CASSDLYVRANTGELFF. CDR3 nucleotides: TGTGCCAGCAGTGACCTTTATGTCAGAGCGAACACCGGGGAGCTGTTTTTT. J is TRBJ2-2 and V is TRBV2; D is unclear. Germline values: CDR1 SNHLY, CDR2 FYNNEI. The V end was cut by 3 bases, the J end by 0 bases, with 14 bases between. This CDR3 is built from 17 residues.

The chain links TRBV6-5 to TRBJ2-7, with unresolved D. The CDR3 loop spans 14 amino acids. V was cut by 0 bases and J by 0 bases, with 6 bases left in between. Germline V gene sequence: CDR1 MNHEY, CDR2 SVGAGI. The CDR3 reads CASSYSRGSYEQYF. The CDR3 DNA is TGTGCCAGCAGTTACTCGCGAGGCTCCTACGAGCAGTACTTC.

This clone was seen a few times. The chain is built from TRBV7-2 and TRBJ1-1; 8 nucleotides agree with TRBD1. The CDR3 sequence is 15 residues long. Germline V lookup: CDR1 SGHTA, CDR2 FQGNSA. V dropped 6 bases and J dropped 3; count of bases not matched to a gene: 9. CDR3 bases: TGTGCCAGCAGTTTCCATGGACAGGGCTACACTGAAGCTTTCTTT. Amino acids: CASSFHGQGYTEAFF.

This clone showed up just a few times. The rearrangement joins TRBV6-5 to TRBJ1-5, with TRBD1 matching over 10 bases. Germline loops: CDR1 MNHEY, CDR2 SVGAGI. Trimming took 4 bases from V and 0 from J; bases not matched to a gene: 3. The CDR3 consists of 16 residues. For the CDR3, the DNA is TGTGCCAGCAGTTTGACAGGGGGCAATAGCAATCAGCCCCAGCATTTT. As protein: CASSLTGGNSNQPQHF.

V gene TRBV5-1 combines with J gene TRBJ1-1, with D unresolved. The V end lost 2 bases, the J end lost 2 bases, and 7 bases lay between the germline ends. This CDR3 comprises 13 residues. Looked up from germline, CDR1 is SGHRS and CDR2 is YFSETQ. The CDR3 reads CASSLGGNTEAFF. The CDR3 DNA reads TGCGCCAGCAGCTTAGGTGGTAACACTGAAGCTTTCTTT.

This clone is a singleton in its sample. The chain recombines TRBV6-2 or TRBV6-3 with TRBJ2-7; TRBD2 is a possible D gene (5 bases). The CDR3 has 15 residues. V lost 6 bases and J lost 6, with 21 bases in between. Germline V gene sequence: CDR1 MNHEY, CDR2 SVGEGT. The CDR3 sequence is CASSPQWERSREQYF. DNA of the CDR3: TGTGCCAGCAGCCCTCAGTGGGAGAGGTCCCGCGAGCAGTACTTC.

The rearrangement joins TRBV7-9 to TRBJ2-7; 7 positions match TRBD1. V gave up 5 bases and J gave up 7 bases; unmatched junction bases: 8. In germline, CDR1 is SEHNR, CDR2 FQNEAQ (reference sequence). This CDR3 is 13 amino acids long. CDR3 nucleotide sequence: TGTGCCAGCAGCCCCCGACAGGGCTGGGAGCAGTACTTC. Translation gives CASSPRQGWEQYF.

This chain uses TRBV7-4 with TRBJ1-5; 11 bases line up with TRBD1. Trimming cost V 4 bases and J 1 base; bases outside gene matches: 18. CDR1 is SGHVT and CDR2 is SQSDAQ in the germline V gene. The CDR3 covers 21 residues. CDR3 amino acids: CASSSLTELKGQGASNQPQHF. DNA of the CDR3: TGTGCCAGCAGCTCTCTAACAGAACTCAAAGGACAGGGGGCAAGCAATCAGCCCCAGCATTTT.

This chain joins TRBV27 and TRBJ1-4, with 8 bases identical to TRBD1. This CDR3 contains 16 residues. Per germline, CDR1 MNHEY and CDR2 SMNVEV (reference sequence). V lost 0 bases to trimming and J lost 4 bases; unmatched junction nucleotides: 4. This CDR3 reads CASSLSDRGINEKLFF. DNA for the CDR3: TGTGCCAGCAGTTTATCCGACAGGGGAATTAATGAAAAACTGTTTTTT.

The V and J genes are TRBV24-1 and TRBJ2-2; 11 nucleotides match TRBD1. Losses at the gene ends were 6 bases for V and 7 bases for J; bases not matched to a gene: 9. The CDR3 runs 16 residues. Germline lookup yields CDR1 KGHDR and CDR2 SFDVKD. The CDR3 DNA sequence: TGTGCCACCAGTATGGCCGGGACAGGGGGATACGGGGAGCTGTTTTTT. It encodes CATSMAGTGGYGELFF.

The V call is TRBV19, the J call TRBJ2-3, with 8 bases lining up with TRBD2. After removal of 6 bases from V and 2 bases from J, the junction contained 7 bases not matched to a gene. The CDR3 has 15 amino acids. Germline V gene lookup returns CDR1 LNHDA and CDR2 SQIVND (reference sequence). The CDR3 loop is CASSQLAGFTDTQYF. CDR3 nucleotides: TGTGCCAGTAGCCAATTAGCGGGATTCACAGATACGCAGTATTTT.

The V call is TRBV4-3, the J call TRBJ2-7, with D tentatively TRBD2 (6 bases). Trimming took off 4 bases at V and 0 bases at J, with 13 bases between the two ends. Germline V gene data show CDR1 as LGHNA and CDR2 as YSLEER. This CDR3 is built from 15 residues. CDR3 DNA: TGCGCCAGCAGCCTTGCGGGGACGAGCTCCTACGAGCAGTACTTC. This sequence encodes CASSLAGTSSYEQYF.

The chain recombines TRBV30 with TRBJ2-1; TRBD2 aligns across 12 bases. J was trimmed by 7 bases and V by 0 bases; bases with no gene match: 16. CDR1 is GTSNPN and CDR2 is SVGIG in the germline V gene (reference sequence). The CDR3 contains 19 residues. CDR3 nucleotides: TGTGCCTGGAGTGTAGGGCAACTACTAGCGGGAGGAATGGGAAATGAGCAGTTCTTC. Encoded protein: CAWSVGQLLAGGMGNEQFF.

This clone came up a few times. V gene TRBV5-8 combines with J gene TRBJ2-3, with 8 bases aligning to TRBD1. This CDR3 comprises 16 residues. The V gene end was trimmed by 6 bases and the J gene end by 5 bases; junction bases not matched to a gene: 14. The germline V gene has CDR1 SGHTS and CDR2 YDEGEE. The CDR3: CASTTRQGTVGDTQYF. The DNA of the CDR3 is TGTGCCAGCACTACTCGACAGGGGACAGTTGGAGATACGCAGTATTTT.

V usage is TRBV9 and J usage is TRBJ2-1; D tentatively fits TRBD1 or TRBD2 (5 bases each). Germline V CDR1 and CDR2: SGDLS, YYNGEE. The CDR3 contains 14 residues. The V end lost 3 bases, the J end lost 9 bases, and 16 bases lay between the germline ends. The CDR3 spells CASSAIGAVGEQFF. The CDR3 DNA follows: TGTGCCAGCAGCGCCATCGGGGCGGTGGGTGAGCAGTTCTTC.

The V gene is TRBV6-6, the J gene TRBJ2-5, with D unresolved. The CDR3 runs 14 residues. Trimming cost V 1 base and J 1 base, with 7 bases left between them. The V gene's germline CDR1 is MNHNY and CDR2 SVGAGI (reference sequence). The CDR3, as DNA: TGTGCCAGCAGTTACTGGCAGGCCCAAGAGACCCAGTACTTC. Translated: CASSYWQAQETQYF.

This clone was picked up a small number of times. In nucleotides, the CDR3 is TGCGCCAGCAGCTTGAGAGTGGCCGATGCAACTAATGAAAAACTGTTTTTT. Its protein product is CASSLRVADATNEKLFF. The genes are TRBV5-1 and TRBJ1-4; no reliable D call. Germline CDR1 reads SGHRS; CDR2 reads YFSETQ. Between the trimmed V and J ends, which lost 1 base and 0 bases, there was a span of 13 bases. This CDR3 region has 17 residues. The variable domain in full, with the rest retrieved from reference TRBV5-1 and TRBJ1-4, is KAGVTQTPRYLIKTRGQQVTLSCSPISGHRSVSWYQQTPGQGLQFLFEYFSETQRNKGNFPGRFSGRQFSNSRSEMNVSTLELGDSALYLCASSLRVADATNEKLFFGSGTQLSVL.

CDR3 DNA: TGTGCCAGCTCACCCCCGCTAGACGTCGCCATTGGGTCACCCCTCCACTTT. Amino acids: CASSPPLDVAIGSPLHF. The chain links TRBV18 to TRBJ1-6; D gene ambiguous. This CDR3 region has 17 residues. CDR1 is KGHSH and CDR2 is LQKENI in the germline V gene. With 3 bases removed from V and 10 bases from J, the gap between germline ends came to 22 bases.

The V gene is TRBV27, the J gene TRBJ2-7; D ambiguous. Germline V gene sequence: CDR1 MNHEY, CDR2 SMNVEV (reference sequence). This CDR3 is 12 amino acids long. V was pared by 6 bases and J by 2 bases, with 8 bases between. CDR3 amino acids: CASRGTTYEQYF. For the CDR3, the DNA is TGTGCCAGCAGGGGCACGACCTACGAGCAGTACTTC.

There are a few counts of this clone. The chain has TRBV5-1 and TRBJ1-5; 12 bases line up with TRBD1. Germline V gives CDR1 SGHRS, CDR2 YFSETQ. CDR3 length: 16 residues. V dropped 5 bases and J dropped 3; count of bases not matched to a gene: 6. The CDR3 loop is CASRPGTGGLNQPQHF. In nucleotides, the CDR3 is TGCGCCAGCAGACCCGGGACAGGGGGCCTCAATCAGCCCCAGCATTTT.

The CDR3, as DNA: TGTGCCAGCAGCGGACAGGGGGGCTACGAGCAGTACTTC. Its translation is CASSGQGGYEQYF. The chain employs TRBV7-2 and TRBJ2-7; 10 bases align to TRBD1. From germline, CDR1 is SGHTA and CDR2 FQGNSA. The trim removed 5 bases at V and 3 bases at J, leaving 1 base unmatched. CDR3 length: 13 amino acids.

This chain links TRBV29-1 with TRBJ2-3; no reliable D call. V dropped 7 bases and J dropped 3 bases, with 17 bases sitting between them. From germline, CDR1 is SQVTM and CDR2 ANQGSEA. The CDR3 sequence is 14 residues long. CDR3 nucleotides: TGCAGCGCTCGCGGCTCTATAACAACAGATACGCAGTATTTT. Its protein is CSARGSITTDTQYF.

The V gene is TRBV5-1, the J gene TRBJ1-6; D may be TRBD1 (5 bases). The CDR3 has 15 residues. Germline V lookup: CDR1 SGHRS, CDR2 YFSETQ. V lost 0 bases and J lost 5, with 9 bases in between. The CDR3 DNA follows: TGCGCCAGCAGCTTGGAGGGAGGGGATAATTCACCCCTCCACTTT. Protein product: CASSLEGGDNSPLHF.

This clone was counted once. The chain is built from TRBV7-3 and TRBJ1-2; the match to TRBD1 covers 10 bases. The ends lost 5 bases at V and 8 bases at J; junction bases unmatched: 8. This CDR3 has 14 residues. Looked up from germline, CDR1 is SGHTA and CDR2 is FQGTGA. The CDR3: CASSPMGQGSGYTF. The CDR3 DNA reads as TGTGCCAGCAGCCCAATGGGACAGGGGAGCGGCTACACCTTC.

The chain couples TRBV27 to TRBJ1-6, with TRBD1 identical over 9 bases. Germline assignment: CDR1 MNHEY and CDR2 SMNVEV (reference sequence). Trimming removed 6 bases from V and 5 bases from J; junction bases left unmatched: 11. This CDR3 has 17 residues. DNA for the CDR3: TGTGCCAGCAGCCCGAGGGACAGGGTATCGAATAATTCACCCCTCCACTTT. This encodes CASSPRDRVSNNSPLHF.

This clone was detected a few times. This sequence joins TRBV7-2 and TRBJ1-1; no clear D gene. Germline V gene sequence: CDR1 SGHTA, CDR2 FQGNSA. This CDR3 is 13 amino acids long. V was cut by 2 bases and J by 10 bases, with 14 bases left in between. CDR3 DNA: TGTGCCAGCAGCTTACCGCAGGAGGCGGGAGCTTTCTTT. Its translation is CASSLPQEAGAFF. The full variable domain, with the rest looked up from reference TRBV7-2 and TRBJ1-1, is GAGVSQSPSNKVTEKGKDVELRCDPISGHTALYWYRQSLGQGLEFLIYFQGNSAPDKSGLPSDRFSAERTGGSVSTLTIQRTQQEDSAVYLCASSLPQEAGAFFGQGTRLTVV.

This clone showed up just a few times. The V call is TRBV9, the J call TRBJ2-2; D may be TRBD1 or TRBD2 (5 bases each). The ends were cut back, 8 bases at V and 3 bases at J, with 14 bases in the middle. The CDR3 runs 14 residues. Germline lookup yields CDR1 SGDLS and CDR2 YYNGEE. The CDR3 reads CASGGSRYTGELFF. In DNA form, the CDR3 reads TGTGCCAGTGGGGGAAGCAGATACACCGGGGAGCTGTTTTTT. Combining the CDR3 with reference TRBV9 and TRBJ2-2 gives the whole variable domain DSGVTQTPKHLITATGQRVTLRCSPRSGDLSVYWYQQSLDQGLQFLIQYYNGEERAKGNILERFSAQQFPDLHSELNLSSLELGDSALYFCASGGSRYTGELFFGEGSRLTVL.

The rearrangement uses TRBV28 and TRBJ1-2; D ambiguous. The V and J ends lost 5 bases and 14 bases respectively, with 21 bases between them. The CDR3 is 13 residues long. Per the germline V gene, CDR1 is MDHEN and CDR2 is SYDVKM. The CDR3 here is CASSLGGGRRGTF. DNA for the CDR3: TGTGCCAGCAGTCTGGGAGGAGGGAGACGGGGTACCTTC.

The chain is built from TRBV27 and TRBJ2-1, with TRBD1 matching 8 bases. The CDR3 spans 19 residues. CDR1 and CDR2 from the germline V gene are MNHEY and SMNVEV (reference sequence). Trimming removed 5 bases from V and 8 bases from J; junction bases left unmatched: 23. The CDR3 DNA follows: TGTGCCAGCAGTGCATTTTCAGGGGGCGCGGCTTGGGGAAGCCATGAGCAGTTCTTC. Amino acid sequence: CASSAFSGGAAWGSHEQFF.

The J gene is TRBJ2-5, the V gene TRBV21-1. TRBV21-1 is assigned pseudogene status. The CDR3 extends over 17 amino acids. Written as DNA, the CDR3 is TGTGCCAGCAGCAAAGAGCCCCCGGGACGGATTCAAGAGACCCAGTACTTC. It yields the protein CASSKEPPGRIQETQYF.

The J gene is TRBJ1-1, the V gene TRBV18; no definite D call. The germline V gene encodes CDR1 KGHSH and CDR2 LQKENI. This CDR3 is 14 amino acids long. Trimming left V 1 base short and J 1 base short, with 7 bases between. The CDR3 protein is CASSPQQKNTEAFF. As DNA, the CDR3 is TGTGCCAGCTCACCACAGCAAAAGAACACTGAAGCTTTCTTT.